This T cell receptor (beta chain) was captured by sequencing in a study of blood T cell repertoires in COVID-19. About the study: Sources were T cells, B-cell-depleted T cells, or PBMCs; the material itself was cDNA or gDNA.

Trimming took 5 bases from V and 7 from J; bases not matched to a gene: 7. CDR1 is SGHRS and CDR2 is YFSETQ in the germline V gene. The CDR3 loop spans 15 amino acids. The study recruited exposed participants who had met a COVID-19 case within 2 weeks before entry. This clone was seen once. Sequenced by immunoSEQ multiplex PCR; TCRdb stores in-frame clones only, minus some. The sample holds a few hundred thousand clones; roughly 90% are singletons and the top ten take just over 0.85%. This TCR was sampled from a woman aged 35 to 49 who had been exposed to COVID-19. The chain employs TRBV5-1 and TRBJ1-6; 9 nucleotides match TRBD1. The sample consisted of PBMCs or T cells enriched from blood (not recorded which). The CDR3 DNA follows: TGCGCCAGCAGACCTGTGACAGGGGGGAATTCACCCCTCCACTTT. Translated, it gives CASRPVTGGNSPLHF.